The T cell receptor (beta chain) described here comes from a study of blood T cell repertoires in COVID-19. Study context: Both acute and convalescent COVID-19 samples were obtained from the United States, Italy and Spain.

Here immunoSEQ multiplex PCR was the method, and the copy in TCRdb shows in-frame clones only, minus some. The sample consists of over 200,000 clones, about 90% of them appearing once. This clone showed up just once. Trimming shortened V by 6 bases and J by 1 base, and 15 bases separated the two germline ends. The length of the CDR3 is 16 residues. The germline V gene encodes CDR1 KGHSH and CDR2 LQKENI. The chain employs TRBV18 and TRBJ2-2; D gene ambiguous. The sequenced material came from PBMCs or T cells enriched from blood (not recorded which). This sequence was found in a human donor in a cohort exposed to, infected with or recovered from COVID-19 (not recorded which). The donor label of this sample is uncertain. The chain's CDR3 is CASSTLPPENTGELFF. CDR3 in DNA: TGTGCCAGCTCTACTCTCCCCCCCGAGAACACCGGGGAGCTGTTTTTT.